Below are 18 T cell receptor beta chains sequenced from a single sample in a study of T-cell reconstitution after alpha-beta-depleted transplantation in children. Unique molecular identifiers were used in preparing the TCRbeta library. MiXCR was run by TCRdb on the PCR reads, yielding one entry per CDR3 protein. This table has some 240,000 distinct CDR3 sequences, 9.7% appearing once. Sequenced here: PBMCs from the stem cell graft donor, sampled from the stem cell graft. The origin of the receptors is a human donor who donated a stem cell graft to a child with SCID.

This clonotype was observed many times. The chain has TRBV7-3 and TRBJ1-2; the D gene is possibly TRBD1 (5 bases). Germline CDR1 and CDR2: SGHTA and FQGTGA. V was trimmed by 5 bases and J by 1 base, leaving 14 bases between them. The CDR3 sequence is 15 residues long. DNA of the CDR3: TGTGCCAGCAGCCCCGGGGACGGCGGTAACTATGGCTACACCTTC. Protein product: CASSPGDGGNYGYTF.

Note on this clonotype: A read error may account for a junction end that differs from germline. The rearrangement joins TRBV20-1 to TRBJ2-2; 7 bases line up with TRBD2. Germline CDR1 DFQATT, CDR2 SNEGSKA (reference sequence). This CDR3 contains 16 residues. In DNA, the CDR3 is TGCTGTGCTGAACCTTTGACGGGGGGTACGACCGGGGAGTTGTTTTTT. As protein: CCAEPLTGGTTGELFF.

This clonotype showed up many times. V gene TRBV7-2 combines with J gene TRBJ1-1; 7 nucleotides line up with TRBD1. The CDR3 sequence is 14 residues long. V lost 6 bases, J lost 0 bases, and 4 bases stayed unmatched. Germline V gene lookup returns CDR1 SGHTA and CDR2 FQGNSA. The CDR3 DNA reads TGTGCCAGCAGGCGGACAGGTATGAACACTGAAGCTTTCTTT. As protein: CASRRTGMNTEAFF.

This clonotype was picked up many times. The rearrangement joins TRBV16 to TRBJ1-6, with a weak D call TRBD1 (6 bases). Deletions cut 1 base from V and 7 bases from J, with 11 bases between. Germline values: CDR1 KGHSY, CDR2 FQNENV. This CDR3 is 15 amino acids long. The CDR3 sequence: CASSQWGAENSPLHF. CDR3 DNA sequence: TGTGCCAGCAGCCAATGGGGGGCGGAAAATTCACCCCTCCACTTT.

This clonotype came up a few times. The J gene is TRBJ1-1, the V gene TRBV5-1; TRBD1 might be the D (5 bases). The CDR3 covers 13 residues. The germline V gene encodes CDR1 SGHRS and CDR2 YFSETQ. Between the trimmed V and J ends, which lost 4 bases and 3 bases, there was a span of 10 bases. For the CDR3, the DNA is TGCGCCAGCAGCCACCAGGGAGACACTGAAGCTTTCTTT. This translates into CASSHQGDTEAFF.

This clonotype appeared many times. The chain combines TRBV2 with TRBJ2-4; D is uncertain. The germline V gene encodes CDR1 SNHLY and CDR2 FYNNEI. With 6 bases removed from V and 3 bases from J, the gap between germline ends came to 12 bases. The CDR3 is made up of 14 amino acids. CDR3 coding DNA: TGTGCCAGCAGCCGCCGACGATACAAAAACATTCAGTACTTC. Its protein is CASSRRRYKNIQYF. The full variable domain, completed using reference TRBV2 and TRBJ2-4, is EPEVTQTPSHQVTQMGQEVILRCVPISNHLYFYWYRQILGQKVEFLVSFYNNEISEKSEIFDDQFSVERPDGSNFTLKIRSTKLEDSAMYFCASSRRRYKNIQYFGAGTRLSVL.

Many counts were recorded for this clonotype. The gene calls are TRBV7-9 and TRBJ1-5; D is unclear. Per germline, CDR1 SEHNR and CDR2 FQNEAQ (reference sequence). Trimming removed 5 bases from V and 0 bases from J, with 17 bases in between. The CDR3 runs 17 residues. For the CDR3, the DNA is TGTGCCAGCAGCCCTCTGAACAGTACCTATAGCAATCAGCCCCAGCATTTT. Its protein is CASSPLNSTYSNQPQHF.

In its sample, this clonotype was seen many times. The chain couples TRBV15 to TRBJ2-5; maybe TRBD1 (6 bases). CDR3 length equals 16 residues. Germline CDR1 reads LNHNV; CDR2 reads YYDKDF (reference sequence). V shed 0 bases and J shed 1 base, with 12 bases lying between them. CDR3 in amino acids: CATSRDPGHSQETQYF. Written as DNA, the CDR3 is TGTGCCACCAGCAGAGATCCGGGACACTCCCAAGAGACCCAGTACTTC.

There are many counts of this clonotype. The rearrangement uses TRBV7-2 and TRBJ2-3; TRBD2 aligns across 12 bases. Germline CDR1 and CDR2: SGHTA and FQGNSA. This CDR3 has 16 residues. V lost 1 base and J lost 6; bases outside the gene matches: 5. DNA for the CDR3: TGTGCCAGCAGCTTAGTTGGACTAGCGGGGTCGGATACGCAGTATTTT. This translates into CASSLVGLAGSDTQYF.

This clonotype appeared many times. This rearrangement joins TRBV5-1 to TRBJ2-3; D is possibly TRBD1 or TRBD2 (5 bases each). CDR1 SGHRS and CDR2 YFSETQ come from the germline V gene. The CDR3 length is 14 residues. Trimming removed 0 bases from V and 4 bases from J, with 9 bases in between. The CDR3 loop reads CASSLGTGPDTQYF. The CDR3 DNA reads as TGCGCCAGCAGCTTGGGGACGGGGCCAGATACGCAGTATTTT.

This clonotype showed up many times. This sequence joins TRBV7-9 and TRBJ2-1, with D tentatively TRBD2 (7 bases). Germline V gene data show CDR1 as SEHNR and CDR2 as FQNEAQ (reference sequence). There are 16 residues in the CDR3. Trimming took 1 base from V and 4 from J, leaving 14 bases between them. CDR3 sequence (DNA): TGTGCCAGCAGCTTAGAGTCCCGGGGGGCTTACAATGAGCAGTTCTTC. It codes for CASSLESRGAYNEQFF.

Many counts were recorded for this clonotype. CDR3 residues: CSVEVEGSDEQYF. The CDR3 region has the DNA TGCAGCGTTGAAGTAGAGGGTTCTGACGAGCAGTACTTC. The V gene is TRBV29-1, the J gene TRBJ2-7; D may be TRBD2 (5 bases). V lost 1 base to trimming and J lost 5 bases, with 12 bases between them. The CDR3 has 13 amino acids. Germline values: CDR1 SQVTM, CDR2 ANQGSEA.

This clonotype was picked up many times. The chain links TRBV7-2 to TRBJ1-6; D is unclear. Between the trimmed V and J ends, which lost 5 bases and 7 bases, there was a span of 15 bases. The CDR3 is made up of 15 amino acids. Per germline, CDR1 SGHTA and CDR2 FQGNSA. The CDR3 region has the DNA TGTGCCAGCAGCACCCTCCCGGCGGGCAATTCACCCCTCCACTTT. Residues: CASSTLPAGNSPLHF.

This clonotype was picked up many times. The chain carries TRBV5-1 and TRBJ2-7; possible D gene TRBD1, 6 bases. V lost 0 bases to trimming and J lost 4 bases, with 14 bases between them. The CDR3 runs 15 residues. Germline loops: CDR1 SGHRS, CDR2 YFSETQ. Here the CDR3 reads CASSLEGERAYEQYF. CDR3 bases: TGCGCCAGCAGCTTGGAGGGGGAACGGGCATACGAGCAGTACTTC.

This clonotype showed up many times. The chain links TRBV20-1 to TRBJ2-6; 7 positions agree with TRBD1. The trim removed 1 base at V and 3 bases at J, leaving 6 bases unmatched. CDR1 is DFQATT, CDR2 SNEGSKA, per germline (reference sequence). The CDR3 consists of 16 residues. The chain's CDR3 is CSARGAGGSGANVLTF. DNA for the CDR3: TGCAGTGCTAGAGGGGCAGGGGGAAGTGGGGCCAACGTCCTGACTTTC.

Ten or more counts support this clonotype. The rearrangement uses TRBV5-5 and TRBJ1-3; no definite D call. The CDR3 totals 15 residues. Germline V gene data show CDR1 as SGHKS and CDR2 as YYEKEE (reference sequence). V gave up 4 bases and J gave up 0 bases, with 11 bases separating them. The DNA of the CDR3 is TGTGCCAGCAGCAAAGACCCGTACTCTGGAAACACCATATATTTT. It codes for CASSKDPYSGNTIYF.

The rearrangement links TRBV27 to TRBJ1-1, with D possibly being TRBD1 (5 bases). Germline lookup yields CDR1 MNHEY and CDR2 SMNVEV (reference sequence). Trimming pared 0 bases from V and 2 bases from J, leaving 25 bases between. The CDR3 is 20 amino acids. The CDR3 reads CASSLSKFSTDTAFNTEAFF. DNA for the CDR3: TGTGCCAGCAGTTTATCGAAATTTTCGACAGACACCGCTTTTAACACTGAAGCTTTCTTT.

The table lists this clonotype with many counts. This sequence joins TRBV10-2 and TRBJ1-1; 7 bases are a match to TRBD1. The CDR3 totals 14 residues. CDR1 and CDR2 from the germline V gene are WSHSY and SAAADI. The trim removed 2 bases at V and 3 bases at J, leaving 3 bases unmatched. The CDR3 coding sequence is TGCGCCAGCAGTGAGACAGGGGAATACACTGAAGCTTTCTTT. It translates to CASSETGEYTEAFF.